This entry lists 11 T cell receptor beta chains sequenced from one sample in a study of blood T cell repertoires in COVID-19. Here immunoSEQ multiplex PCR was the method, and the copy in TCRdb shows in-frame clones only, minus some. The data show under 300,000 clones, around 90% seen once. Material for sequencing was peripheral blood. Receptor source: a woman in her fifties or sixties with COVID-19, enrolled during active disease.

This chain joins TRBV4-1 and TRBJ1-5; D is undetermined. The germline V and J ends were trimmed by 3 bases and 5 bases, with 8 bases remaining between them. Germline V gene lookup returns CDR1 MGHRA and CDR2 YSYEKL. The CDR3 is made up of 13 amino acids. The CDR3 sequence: CASSQNTYQPQHF. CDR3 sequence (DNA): TGCGCCAGCAGCCAGAATACATATCAGCCCCAGCATTTT.

The CDR3 loop is CASSPGQRTFNYGYTF. For the CDR3, the DNA is TGTGCCAGCAGCCCCGGACAGCGGACTTTTAACTATGGCTACACCTTC. The chain joins TRBV6-2 or TRBV6-3 to TRBJ1-2; weak D call: TRBD1 (6 bases). Per germline, CDR1 MNHEY and CDR2 SVGEGT. Trimming took off 6 bases at V and 1 base at J, with 18 bases between the two ends. There are 16 residues in the CDR3.

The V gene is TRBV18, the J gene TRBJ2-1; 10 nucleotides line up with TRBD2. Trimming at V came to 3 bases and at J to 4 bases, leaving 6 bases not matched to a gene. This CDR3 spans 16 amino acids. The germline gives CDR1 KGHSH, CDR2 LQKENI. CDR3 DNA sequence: TGTGCCAGCTCACCGGGGGGACTAGCGAGATACAATGAGCAGTTCTTC. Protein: CASSPGGLARYNEQFF. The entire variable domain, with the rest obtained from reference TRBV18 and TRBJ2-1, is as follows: NAGVMQNPRHLVRRRGQEARLRCSPMKGHSHVYWYRQLPEEGLKFMVYLQKENIIDESGMPKERFSAEFPKEGPSILRIQQVVRGDSAAYFCASSPGGLARYNEQFFGPGTRLTVL.

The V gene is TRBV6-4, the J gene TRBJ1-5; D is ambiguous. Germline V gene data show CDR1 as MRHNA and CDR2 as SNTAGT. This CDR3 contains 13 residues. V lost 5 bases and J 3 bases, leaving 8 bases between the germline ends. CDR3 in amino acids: CASSPQVNQPQHF. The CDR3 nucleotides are TGTGCCAGCAGTCCTCAGGTCAATCAGCCCCAGCATTTT.

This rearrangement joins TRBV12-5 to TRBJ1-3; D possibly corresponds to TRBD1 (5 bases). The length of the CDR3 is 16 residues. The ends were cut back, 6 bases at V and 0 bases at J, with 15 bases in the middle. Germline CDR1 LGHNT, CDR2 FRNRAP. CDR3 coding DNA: TGTGCTAGTGGCCAAGCAGGGCGACGCTCTGGAAACACCATATATTTT. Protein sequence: CASGQAGRRSGNTIYF.

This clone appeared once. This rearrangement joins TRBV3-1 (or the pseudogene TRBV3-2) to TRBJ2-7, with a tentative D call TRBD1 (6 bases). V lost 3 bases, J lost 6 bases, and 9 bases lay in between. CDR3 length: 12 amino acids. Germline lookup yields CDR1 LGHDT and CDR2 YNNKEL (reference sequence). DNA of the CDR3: TGTGCCAGCAGCCATGGACAGACCGAGCAGTACTTC. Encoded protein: CASSHGQTEQYF.

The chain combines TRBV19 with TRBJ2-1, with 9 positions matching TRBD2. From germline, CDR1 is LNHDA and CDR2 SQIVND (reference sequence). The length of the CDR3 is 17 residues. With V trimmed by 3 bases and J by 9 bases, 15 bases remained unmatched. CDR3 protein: CASSMGPTGGGASEQFF. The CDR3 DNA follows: TGTGCCAGTAGTATGGGACCAACGGGCGGGGGGGCCAGTGAGCAGTTCTTC. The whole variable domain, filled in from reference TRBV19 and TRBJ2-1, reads DGGITQSPKYLFRKEGQNVTLSCEQNLNHDAMYWYRQDPGQGLRLIYYSQIVNDFQKGDIAEGYSVSREKKESFPLTVTSAQKNPTAFYLCASSMGPTGGGASEQFFGPGTRLTVL.

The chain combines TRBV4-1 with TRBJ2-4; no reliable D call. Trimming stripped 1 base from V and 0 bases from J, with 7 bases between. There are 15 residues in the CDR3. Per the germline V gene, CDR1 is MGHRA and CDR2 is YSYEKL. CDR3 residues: CASSQGGLAKNIQYF. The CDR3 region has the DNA TGCGCCAGCAGCCAAGGAGGATTAGCCAAAAACATTCAGTACTTC.

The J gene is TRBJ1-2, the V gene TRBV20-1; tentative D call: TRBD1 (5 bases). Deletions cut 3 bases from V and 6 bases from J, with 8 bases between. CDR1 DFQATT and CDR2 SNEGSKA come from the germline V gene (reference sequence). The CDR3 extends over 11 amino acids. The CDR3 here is CSASRGDGYTF. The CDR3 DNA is TGCAGTGCTAGTCGGGGGGATGGCTACACCTTC.

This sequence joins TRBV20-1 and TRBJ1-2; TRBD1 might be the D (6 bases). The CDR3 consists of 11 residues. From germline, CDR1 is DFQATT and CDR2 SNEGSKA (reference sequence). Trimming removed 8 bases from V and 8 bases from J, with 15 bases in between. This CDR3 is CSLPGGLGYTF. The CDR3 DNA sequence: TGCAGTCTGCCGGGGGGGCTCGGCTACACCTTC.

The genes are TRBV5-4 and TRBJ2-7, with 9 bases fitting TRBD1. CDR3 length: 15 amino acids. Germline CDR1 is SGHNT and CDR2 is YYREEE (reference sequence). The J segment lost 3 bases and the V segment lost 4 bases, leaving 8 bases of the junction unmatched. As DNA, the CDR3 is TGTGCCAGCAGCCAAGGGACAGGGAATTTCTACGAGCAGTACTTC. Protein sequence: CASSQGTGNFYEQYF.